This T cell receptor (beta chain) comes out of a study of memory CD4+ T cells and cytomegalovirus serostatus. The CDR3 spans 16 residues. Germline V gene data show CDR1 as GTSNPN and CDR2 as SVGIG (reference sequence). With 3 bases clipped from V and 0 bases from J, the junction kept 6 bases outside the gene matches. The sort gate was single viable CD3+CD4+CD8-CD45RO+ cells for memory CD4+ T cells. TCRdb's copy holds only in-frame clones and misses some; the assay was immunoSEQ multiplex PCR. The sample lists tens of thousands of clones; roughly 80% were seen once. The specimen sequenced was memory CD4+ T cells from blood. This TCR came from an adult in good health and CMV-seronegative. V gene TRBV30 combines with J gene TRBJ2-1; 9 bases fit TRBD2. The CDR3 sequence is CAWRSGGTSSYNEQFF. DNA of the CDR3: TGTGCCTGGAGAAGCGGGGGGACTAGCTCCTACAATGAGCAGTTCTTC.